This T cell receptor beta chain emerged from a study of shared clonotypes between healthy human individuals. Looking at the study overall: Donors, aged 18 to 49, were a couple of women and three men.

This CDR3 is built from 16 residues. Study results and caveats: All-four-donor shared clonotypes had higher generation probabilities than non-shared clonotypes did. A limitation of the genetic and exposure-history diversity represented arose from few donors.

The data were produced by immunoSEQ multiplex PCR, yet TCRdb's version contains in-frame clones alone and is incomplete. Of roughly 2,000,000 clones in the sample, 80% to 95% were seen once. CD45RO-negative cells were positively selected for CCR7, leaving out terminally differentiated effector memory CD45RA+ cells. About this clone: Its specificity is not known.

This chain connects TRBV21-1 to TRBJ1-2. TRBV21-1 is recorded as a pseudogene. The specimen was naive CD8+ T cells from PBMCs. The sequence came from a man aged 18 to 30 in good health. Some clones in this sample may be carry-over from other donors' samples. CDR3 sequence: CASSPLQLEFCYGYTF. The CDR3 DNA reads TGTGCCAGCAGCCCTCTCCAGTTGGAGTTTTGCTATGGCTACACCTTC.